This T cell receptor beta chain is from a study of vaccination effects on CD4 cells after COVID-19 (dated by TCRdb to between 2022 and 2023). Some background on the complete study: Each participant got two doses of an mRNA SARS-CoV-2 vaccine, either BNT162b2 or mRNA-1273. In both COVID-19 convalescent patients and infection-naive vaccine recipients, the study compared SARS-CoV-2 spike-specific CD4+ TCR repertoires from before mRNA vaccination with those from after it. A total of 9 to 11 COVID-19 convalescent patients and a handful of SARS-CoV-2-naive healthy vaccine recipients were included in the full study. The Oncomine TCR Beta short-read assay on an Illumina iSeq 100 was used to sequence cultures from other donors in the study. Broader findings and caveats from the paper: Marked clonal contraction was observed in both infection-induced and vaccine-induced clones at late post-vaccination timepoints, consistent with waning T cell responses. Only a small number of convalescent patients were included, and no early post-infection timepoints were available, which limited the study. Among healthy vaccine recipients, nearly all vaccine-induced clones were SARS-CoV-2 mono-reactive, and only 1 of 255 was cross-reactive with common cold coronaviruses.

In the ViraFEST assay, PBMC were stimulated with viral peptide pools, and antigen-specific CD4+ T cell clonotypes were then identified by expansion using TCR sequencing. After around ten days of culture, CD4+ T cells were isolated with the EasySep CD4+ T cell isolation kit. None of the healthy vaccine recipients had a prior SARS-CoV-2 infection, which was confirmed by nucleocapsid antibody tests that came back negative both before and after vaccination. Approximately 2 million PBMC per well were cultured with roughly 10 ug/ml peptides in IMDM containing around 5.3% human AB serum, approximately 10 IU/ml IL-2 and gentamicin. On days 3 and 7, half of the culture medium was replaced with fresh IL-2-containing medium. Unless noted otherwise, every peptide stimulation condition was grown in triplicate wells. PBMC were separated from whole blood using Ficoll-Paque Plus gradient centrifugation and were then either cryopreserved at -140C or used fresh. The overlapping peptide pools covered the spike proteins of SARS-CoV-2 and of the common cold coronaviruses HCoV-NL63, HCoV-OC43 and HCoV-229E. The QIAamp micro DNA kit was used to extract genomic DNA from the cultured CD4+ T cells.

The library was generated by the immunoSEQ multiplex PCR assay. TCR beta CDR3 sequencing was performed on DNA from the cultured, isolated CD4+ T cells. The published analysis was carried out like this. Non-productive TCR sequences were removed and reads were trimmed to the CDR3 region, keeping CDR3s of at least 7 amino acids. Antigen-specific clonotypes were identified with the MANAFEST web app by comparing expansion in peptide wells against reference cultures. For clones to be considered positive, expansion at FDR<0.05 versus reference and all other wells, an odds ratio above 5, and a frequency above 0.1% in two replicate wells were required. A clonotype was called cross-reactive if it was significantly expanded both in SARS-CoV-2 spike wells and in at least one common cold coronavirus spike condition. CDR3 similarity was assessed by Levenshtein distance using the stringdist R package, and unrooted trees were constructed with ape in R 3.6.1. As stored in TCRdb, this immuneACCESS dataset retains in-frame rearrangements with V and J assigned. A fraction of the clones does not appear; measured against another copy, unresolved V genes explain less than half of the discrepancy, and the remainder lacks a known reason. The DNA gave D and trimming, while V, J and clone size come from that table. This sample is represented by under 65,000 clones; roughly 76% of them were singletons. Of the sample, 2% to 2.5% falls within the top ten clones.

Comments on this clone: Its antigen has not been determined. Per-nucleotide qualities are absent, and no much larger clonotype sits a single base away.

CDR1 is given as MNHEY and CDR2 as SMNVEV, both from the germline V gene (reference sequence). The germline V end is reduced by 8 bases and the J end by 8 bases; junction bases left unmatched: 11. Counted from cysteine to phenylalanine, this CDR3 has 14 amino acids. The kept DNA is CDR3 alone, 42 bases in frame from the first base. The sequence derives from a human donor who received a COVID-19 vaccine. The sequence is built from TRBV27 and TRBJ1-4; 7 bases in the junction line up with TRBD1. Specimen: CD4+ T cells from PBMCs cultured with HCoV-229E spike peptides, collected before COVID-19 vaccination. In the paper's terms, the cell subset or site label means: HCoV-229E spike overlapping peptide pool stimulation. The CDR3 has the sequence CASCRQGAQEKLFF. The DNA sequence is as follows: TGTGCCAGCTGCAGACAGGGTGCACAAGAAAAACTGTTTTTT.